These 15 T cell receptor beta chains came from one sample sequenced in a study of control samples from healthy donors and cancer patients. Clones were sequenced by immunoSEQ multiplex PCR, and TCRdb holds only the in-frame ones, with some missing. The sample has over 45,000 clones, roughly 89% seen once. The source material was PBMCs. These receptor sequences come from a middle-aged man with colorectal cancer.

This chain uses TRBV28 with TRBJ2-1; TRBD2 matches 8 bases. Germline V gene lookup returns CDR1 MDHEN and CDR2 SYDVKM. Trimming took 3 bases from V and 9 from J; bases not matched to a gene: 10. The CDR3 runs 15 residues. The CDR3: CASSLASGWQVEQFF. The CDR3 DNA reads TGTGCCAGCAGTTTGGCTAGCGGGTGGCAAGTTGAGCAGTTCTTC.

The V call is TRBV19, the J call TRBJ1-5, with D perhaps TRBD1 (6 bases). Trimming stripped 9 bases from V and 5 bases from J, with 17 bases between. Per germline, CDR1 LNHDA and CDR2 SQIVND (reference sequence). This CDR3 region has 14 residues. CDR3 amino acids: CASSDRPNDQPQHF. The DNA of the CDR3 is TGTGCCAGCTCCGACAGGCCTAATGATCAGCCCCAGCATTTT.

This sequence joins TRBV5-4 and TRBJ1-2; no definite D call. There are 13 residues in the CDR3. Germline loops: CDR1 SGHNT, CDR2 YYREEE (reference sequence). V was clipped by 4 bases and J by 2 bases, with 9 bases between them. The DNA of the CDR3 is TGTGCCAGCAGCACTGGAGGGAACTATGGCTACACCTTC. Its protein is CASSTGGNYGYTF. Drawing the rest from reference TRBV5-4 and TRBJ1-2, the complete variable domain is ETGVTQSPTHLIKTRGQQVTLRCSSQSGHNTVSWYQQALGQGPQFIFQYYREEENGRGNFPPRFSGLQFPNYSSELNVNALELDDSALYLCASSTGGNYGYTFGSGTRLTVV.

This chain connects TRBV24-1 to TRBJ2-1; D is unresolved. The CDR3 is 15 amino acids. V was trimmed by 4 bases and J by 7 bases, leaving 16 bases between them. CDR1 is KGHDR and CDR2 is SFDVKD in the germline V gene. Here the CDR3 DNA reads TGTGCCACCAGTGACCCTGGGCCCCCCGGGAATGAGCAGTTCTTC. This codes for CATSDPGPPGNEQFF.

V and J are TRBV10-2 and TRBJ1-6; tentative D call: TRBD1 (6 bases). The V gene's germline CDR1 is WSHSY and CDR2 SAAADI. The germline V and J ends were trimmed by 6 bases and 4 bases, with 19 bases remaining between them. The CDR3 is 17 residues long. The CDR3 sequence is CASRGAGQNFYNSPLHF. The DNA of the CDR3 is TGCGCCAGCAGAGGGGCTGGACAGAACTTTTATAATTCACCCCTCCACTTT.

The rearrangement joins TRBV27 to TRBJ2-3; no reliable D call. Germline CDR1 MNHEY, CDR2 SMNVEV (reference sequence). This CDR3 contains 15 residues. Trimming removed 1 base at V and 1 base at J, with 9 bases between. This chain's CDR3 is CASSLFPKRTDTQYF. The CDR3 DNA reads as TGTGCCAGCAGTTTATTTCCCAAACGCACAGATACGCAGTATTTT.

This chain joins TRBV7-9 and TRBJ2-2; 7 nucleotides agree with TRBD1. Germline-derived CDR1 and CDR2 are SEHNR and FQNEAQ (reference sequence). The CDR3 spans 17 residues. The V gene end was trimmed by 2 bases and the J gene end by 2 bases; junction bases not matched to a gene: 8. The CDR3 DNA follows: TGTGCCAGCAGCTTATCATCCGGGACAGTCAACACCGGGGAGCTGTTTTTT. Translation gives CASSLSSGTVNTGELFF.

The chain recombines TRBV10-3 with TRBJ2-7, with D tentatively TRBD2 (6 bases). From germline, CDR1 is ENHRY and CDR2 SYGVKD. The CDR3 sequence is 12 residues long. V was clipped by 4 bases and J by 4 bases, with 8 bases between them. The DNA of the CDR3 is TGTGCCATCAGTGGGGACTTGTACGAGCAGTACTTC. It codes for CAISGDLYEQYF.

This rearrangement joins TRBV11-3 to TRBJ2-3; no firm D call. The germline CDR1 and CDR2 sequences are SGHNT and YENEEA. The V end was cut by 4 bases, the J end by 1 base, with 12 bases between. CDR3 length equals 15 residues. CDR3 protein: CASSSPPVGTDTQYF. In DNA, the CDR3 is TGTGCCAGCAGCTCCCCCCCCGTTGGCACAGATACGCAGTATTTT.

In the case of this clone: One end of the junction varies from germline; a read error may be responsible. This chain joins TRBV5-1 and TRBJ1-2, with D perhaps matching TRBD1 (6 bases). The germline V gene has CDR1 SGHRS and CDR2 YFSETQ. The CDR3 length is 17 residues. The CDR3 nucleotides read TGCGCCGGCAGAAAGTCAGGGGAGTTCGCCCGTTCCTATGGCTACACCTTC. Its translation: CAGRKSGEFARSYGYTF.

This clone appeared once. The gene calls are TRBV27 and TRBJ2-7, with unresolved D. Germline CDR1 reads MNHEY; CDR2 reads SMNVEV (reference sequence). The CDR3 runs to 11 residues. V was trimmed by 8 bases and J by 0 bases, leaving 5 bases between them. The CDR3 here is CASGDSYEQYF. CDR3 coding DNA: TGTGCCAGCGGCGACTCCTACGAGCAGTACTTC.

This chain links TRBV18 with TRBJ2-1; perhaps TRBD2 as D (6 bases). V shed 2 bases and J shed 0 bases, with 11 bases lying between them. Germline CDR1 reads KGHSH; CDR2 reads LQKENI. The length of the CDR3 is 16 residues. The CDR3 DNA sequence: TGTGCCAGCTCACCAAGGGGACTCGACTCCTACAATGAGCAGTTCTTC. Translated, it gives CASSPRGLDSYNEQFF.

This clone was detected only a few times. The gene calls are TRBV6-5 and TRBJ2-2, with D hard to call. Germline V gene sequence: CDR1 MNHEY, CDR2 SVGAGI. Trimming took off 0 bases at V and 6 bases at J, with 11 bases between the two ends. This CDR3 has 15 residues. CDR3 DNA sequence: TGTGCCAGCAGTTACTCGTGGGAAGCGTCCGGGGAGCTGTTTTTT. Residues: CASSYSWEASGELFF.

This clone was picked up one time. The chain uses TRBV6-1 and TRBJ1-3, with D hard to call. Germline CDR1 is MNHNS and CDR2 is SASEGT. The CDR3 sequence is 17 residues long. V was cut by 1 base and J by 2 bases, with 15 bases left in between. The DNA of the CDR3 is TGTGCCAGCAGTGAAGGTAGGCCGCGAAGCACTGGAAACACCATATATTTT. It specifies CASSEGRPRSTGNTIYF.

This chain joins TRBV28 and TRBJ2-7; perhaps TRBD2 as D (6 bases). The CDR3 has 15 amino acids. From germline, CDR1 is MDHEN and CDR2 SYDVKM. V gave up 0 bases and J gave up 0 bases, with 9 bases separating them. This chain's CDR3 is CASSLWGSGSYEQYF. CDR3 nucleotides: TGTGCCAGCAGTTTATGGGGTAGCGGCTCCTACGAGCAGTACTTC.